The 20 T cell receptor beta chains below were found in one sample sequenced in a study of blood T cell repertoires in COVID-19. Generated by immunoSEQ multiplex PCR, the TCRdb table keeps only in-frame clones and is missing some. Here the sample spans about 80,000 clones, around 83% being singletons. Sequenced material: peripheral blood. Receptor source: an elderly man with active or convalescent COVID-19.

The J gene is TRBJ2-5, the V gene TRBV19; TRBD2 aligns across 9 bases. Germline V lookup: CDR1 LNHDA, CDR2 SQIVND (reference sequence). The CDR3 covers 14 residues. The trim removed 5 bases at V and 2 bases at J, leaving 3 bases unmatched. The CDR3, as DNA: TGTGCCAGTAGTTCCCTAGCGGGGCAAGAGACCCAGTACTTC. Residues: CASSSLAGQETQYF.

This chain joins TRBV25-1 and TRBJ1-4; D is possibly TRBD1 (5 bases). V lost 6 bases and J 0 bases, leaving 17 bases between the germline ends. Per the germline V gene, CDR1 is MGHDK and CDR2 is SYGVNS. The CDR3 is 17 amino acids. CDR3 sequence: CASSPDTPLSTNEKLFF. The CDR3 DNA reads TGTGCCAGCAGCCCGGACACGCCACTTTCAACTAATGAAAAACTGTTTTTT.

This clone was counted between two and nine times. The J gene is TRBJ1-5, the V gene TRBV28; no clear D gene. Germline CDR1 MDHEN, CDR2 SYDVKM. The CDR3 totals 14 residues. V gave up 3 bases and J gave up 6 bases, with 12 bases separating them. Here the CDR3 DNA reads TGTGCCAGCAGTTTTCATTCGGGGAGTCAGCCCCAGCATTTT. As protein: CASSFHSGSQPQHF.

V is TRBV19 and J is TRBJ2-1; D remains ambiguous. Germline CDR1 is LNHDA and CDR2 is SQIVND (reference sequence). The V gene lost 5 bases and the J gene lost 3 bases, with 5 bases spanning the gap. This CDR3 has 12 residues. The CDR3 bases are TGTGCCAGTAGTCCCGGCTACAATGAGCAGTTCTTC. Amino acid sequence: CASSPGYNEQFF. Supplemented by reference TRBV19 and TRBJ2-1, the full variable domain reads DGGITQSPKYLFRKEGQNVTLSCEQNLNHDAMYWYRQDPGQGLRLIYYSQIVNDFQKGDIAEGYSVSREKKESFPLTVTSAQKNPTAFYLCASSPGYNEQFFGPGTRLTVL.

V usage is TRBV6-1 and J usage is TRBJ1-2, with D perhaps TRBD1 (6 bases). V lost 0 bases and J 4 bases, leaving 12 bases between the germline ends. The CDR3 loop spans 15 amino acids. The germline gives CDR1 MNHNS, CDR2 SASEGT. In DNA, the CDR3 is TGTGCCAGCAGTGAAGCCAGGGGACAATTCTATGGCTACACCTTC. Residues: CASSEARGQFYGYTF.

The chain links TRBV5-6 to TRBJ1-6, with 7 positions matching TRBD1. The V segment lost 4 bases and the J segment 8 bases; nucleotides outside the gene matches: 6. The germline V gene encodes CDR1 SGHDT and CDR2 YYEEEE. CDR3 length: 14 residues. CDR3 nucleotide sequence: TGTGCCAGCAGCCTGGGACAGATAGATTCACCCCTCCACTTT. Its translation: CASSLGQIDSPLHF.

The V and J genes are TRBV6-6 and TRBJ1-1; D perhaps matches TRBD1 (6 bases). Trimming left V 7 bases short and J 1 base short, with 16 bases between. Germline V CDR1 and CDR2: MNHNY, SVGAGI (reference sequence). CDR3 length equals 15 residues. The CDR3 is CASNNNRAPNTEAFF. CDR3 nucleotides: TGTGCCAGCAATAATAACAGGGCCCCGAACACTGAAGCTTTCTTT.

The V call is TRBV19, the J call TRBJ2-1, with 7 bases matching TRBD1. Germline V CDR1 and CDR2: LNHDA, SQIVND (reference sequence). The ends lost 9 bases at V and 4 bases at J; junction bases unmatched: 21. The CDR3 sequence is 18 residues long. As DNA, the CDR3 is TGTGCCAGCTGCAACCCCGGGACAGCCTCGACGCGGTACAATGAGCAGTTCTTC. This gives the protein CASCNPGTASTRYNEQFF.

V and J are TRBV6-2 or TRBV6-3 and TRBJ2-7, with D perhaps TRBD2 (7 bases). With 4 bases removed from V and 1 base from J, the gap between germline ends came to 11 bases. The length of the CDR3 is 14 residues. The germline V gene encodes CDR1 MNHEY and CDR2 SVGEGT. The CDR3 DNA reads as TGTGCCAGCAGTTGGGGGGGCGGGTCCTACGAGCAGTACTTC. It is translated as CASSWGGGSYEQYF.

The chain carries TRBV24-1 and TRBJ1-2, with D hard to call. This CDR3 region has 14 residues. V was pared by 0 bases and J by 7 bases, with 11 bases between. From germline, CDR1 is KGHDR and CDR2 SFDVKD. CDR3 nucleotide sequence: TGTGCCACCAGTGATTTGTCCCTGGCGGCTGGCTACACCTTC. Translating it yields CATSDLSLAAGYTF.

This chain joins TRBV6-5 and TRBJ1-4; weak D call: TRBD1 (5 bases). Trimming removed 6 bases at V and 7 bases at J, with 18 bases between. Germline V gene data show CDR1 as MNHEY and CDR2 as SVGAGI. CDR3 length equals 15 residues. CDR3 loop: CASRGASPTGEKLFF. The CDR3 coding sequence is TGTGCCAGCAGAGGGGCTTCCCCGACGGGTGAAAAACTGTTTTTT.

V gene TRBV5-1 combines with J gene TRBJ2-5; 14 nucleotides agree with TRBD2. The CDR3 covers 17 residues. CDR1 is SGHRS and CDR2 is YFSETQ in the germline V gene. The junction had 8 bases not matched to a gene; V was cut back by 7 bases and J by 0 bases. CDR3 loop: CASQTRLAGGYQETQYF. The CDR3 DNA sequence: TGCGCCAGCCAAACCCGACTAGCGGGAGGGTACCAAGAGACCCAGTACTTC.

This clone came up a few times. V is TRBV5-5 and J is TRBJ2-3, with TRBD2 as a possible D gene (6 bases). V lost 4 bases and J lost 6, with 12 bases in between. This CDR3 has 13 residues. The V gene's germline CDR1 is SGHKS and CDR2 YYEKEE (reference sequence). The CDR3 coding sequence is TGTGCCAGCAGCCCGGGGGTGCGGGATACGCAGTATTTT. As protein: CASSPGVRDTQYF.

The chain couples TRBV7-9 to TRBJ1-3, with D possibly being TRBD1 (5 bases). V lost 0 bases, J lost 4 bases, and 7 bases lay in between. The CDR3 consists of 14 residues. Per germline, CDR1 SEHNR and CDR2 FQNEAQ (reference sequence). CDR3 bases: TGTGCCAGCAGCTTAGCAGGGGTCGGAAACACCATATATTTT. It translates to CASSLAGVGNTIYF.

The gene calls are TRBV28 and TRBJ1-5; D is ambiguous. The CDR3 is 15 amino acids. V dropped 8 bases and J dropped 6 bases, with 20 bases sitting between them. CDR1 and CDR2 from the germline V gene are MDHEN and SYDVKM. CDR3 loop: CASSGLPAWGQPQHF. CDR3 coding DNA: TGTGCCAGCTCCGGACTACCGGCCTGGGGTCAGCCCCAGCATTTT.

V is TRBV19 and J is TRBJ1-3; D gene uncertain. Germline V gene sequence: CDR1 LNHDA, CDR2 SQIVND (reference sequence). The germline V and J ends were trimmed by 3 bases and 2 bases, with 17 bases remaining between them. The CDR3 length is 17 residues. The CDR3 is CASSIFPGRRAGNTIYF. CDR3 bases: TGTGCCAGTAGTATCTTTCCCGGGAGGAGGGCTGGAAACACCATATATTTT.

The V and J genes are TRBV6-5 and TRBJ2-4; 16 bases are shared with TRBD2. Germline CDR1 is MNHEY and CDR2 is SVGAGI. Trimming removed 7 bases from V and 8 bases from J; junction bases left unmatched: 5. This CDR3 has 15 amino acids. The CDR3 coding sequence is TGTGCCAGCAAAGGGACTAGCGGGAGGGTTGACATTCAGTACTTC. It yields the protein CASKGTSGRVDIQYF.

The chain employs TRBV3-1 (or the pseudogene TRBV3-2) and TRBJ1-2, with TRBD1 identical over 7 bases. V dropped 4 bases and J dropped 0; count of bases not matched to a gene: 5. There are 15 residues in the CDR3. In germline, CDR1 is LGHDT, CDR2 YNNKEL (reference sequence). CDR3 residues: CASSPLTGTNYGYTF. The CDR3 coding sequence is TGTGCCAGCAGCCCACTGACAGGGACTAACTATGGCTACACCTTC.

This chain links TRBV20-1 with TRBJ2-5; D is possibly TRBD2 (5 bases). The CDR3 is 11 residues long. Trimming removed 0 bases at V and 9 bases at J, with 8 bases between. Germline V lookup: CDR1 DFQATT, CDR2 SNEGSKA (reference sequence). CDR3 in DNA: TGCAGTGCTAGAGAGGACTTTGCCCAGTACTTC. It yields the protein CSAREDFAQYF.

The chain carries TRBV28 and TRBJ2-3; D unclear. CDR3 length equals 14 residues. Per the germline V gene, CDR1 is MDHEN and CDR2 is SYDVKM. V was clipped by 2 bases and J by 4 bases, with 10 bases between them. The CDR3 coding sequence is TGTGCCAGCAGTTTAGAACGGGTTTCAGATACGCAGTATTTT. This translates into CASSLERVSDTQYF.